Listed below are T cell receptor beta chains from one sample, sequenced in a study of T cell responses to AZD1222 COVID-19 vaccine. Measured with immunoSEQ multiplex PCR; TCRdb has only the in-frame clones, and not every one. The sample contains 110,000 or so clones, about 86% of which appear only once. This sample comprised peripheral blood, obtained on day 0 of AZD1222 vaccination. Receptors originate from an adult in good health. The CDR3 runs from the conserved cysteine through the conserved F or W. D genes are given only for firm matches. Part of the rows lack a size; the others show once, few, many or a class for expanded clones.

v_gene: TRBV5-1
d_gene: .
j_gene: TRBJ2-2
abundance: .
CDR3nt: TGCGCCAGCCTTACCGGGAGCGGGAACACCGGGGAGCTGTTTTTT
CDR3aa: CASLTGSGNTGELFF

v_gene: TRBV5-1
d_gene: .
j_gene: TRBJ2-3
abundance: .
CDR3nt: TGCGCCAGCAGCTTTGCGGAACTCACAGATACGCAGTATTTT
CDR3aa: CASSFAELTDTQYF

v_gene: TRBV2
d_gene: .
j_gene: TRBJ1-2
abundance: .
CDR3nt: TGTGCCAGCAGCCCTGACCCGCGGGACAAAAAAGGGGGAGGCTATGGCTACACCTTC
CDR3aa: CASSPDPRDKKGGGYGYTF

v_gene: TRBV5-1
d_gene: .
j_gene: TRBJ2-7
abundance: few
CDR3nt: TGCGCCAGCAGCTTCCAGTCCGAGCAGTACTTC
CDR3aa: CASSFQSEQYF

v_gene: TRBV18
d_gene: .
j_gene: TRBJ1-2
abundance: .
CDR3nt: TGTGCCAGCTCAACTATGAGGGTCCCCTATGGCTACACCTTC
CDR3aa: CASSTMRVPYGYTF

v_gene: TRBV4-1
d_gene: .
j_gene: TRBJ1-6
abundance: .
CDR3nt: TGCGCCAGCAGCCAAGATGTTCCAGCCTTAACAAATTCACCCCCCCACTTT
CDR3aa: CASSQDVPALTNSPPHF

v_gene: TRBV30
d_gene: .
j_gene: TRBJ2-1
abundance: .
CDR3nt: TGTGCCTGGAGTTCACTAGCGAGGGGGGGGATTAGTGATGAGCAGTTCTTC
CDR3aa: CAWSSLARGGISDEQFF

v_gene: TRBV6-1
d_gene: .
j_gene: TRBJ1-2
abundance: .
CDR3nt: TGTGCCAGCAGTGAGACAGAGGACTATGGCTACACCTTC
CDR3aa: CASSETEDYGYTF

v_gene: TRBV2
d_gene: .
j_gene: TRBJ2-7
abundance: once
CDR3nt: TGTGCCAGCAGTGATTTTTGGGGGTACGAGCAGTACTTC
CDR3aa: CASSDFWGYEQYF

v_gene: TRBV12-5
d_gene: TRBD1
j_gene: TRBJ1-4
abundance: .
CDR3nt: TGTGCTAGTGCCCTGGAACAGGGGTCAAAACTGTTTTTT
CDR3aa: CASALEQGSKLFF

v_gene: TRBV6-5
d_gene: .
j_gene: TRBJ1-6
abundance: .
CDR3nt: TGTGCCAGCAGTTACAGGAGTTCACCCCTGGGTTCACCCCTCCACTTT
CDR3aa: CASSYRSSPLGSPLHF

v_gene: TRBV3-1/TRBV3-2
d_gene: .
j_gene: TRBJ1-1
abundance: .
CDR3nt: TGTGCCAGCAGCCGCGGACAGTCACTCACTGAAGCTTTCTTT
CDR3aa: CASSRGQSLTEAFF

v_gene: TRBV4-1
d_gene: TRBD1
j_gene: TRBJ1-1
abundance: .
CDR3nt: TGCGCCAGCAGCCAGGAGACAGGGATGGTACTGAACACTGAAGCTTTCTTT
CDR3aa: CASSQETGMVLNTEAFF

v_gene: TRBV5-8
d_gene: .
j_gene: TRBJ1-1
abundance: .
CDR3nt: TGTGCCAGCAGCTTGGGTCCTAGGGGAGCTTTCTTT
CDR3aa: CASSLGPRGAFF

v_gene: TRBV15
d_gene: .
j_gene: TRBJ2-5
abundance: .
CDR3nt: TGTGCCACCAGCAGAGATCAAAAAGGCCAAGAGACCCAGTACTTC
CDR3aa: CATSRDQKGQETQYF

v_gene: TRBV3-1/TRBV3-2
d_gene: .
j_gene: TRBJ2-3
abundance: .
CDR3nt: TGTGCCAGCAGCCTAGGTATGAGGCGGGGAAGCACAGATACGCAGTATTTT
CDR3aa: CASSLGMRRGSTDTQYF

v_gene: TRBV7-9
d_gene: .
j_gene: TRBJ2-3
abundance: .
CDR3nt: TGTGCCAGCAGCCTCCTCCCCTCGGGCAGGGGAAATAAAGATACGCAGTATTTT
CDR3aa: CASSLLPSGRGNKDTQYF